This T cell receptor (beta chain) was retrieved from a study of shared clonotypes between healthy human individuals. The wider study: CD4 naive and memory got three plates each, CD8 naive two, CD8 memory one. Overall study findings and caveats: Rarefaction gave evidence that sorted-subset sequencing remained incomplete despite large depth. Non-shared clonotypes had lower generation probabilities than clonotypes shared by all four sorted-subset donors.

Healthy and HIV-negative, the adult donors had no recent acute infections or vaccinations. Measured with immunoSEQ multiplex PCR; TCRdb has only the in-frame clones, and not every one. Seen here are approximately 1,500,000 clones, 98% observed once, and the top ten hold about 0.42%. The CDR3 spans 11 residues. Deletions cut 7 bases from V and 4 bases from J, with 10 bases between. Germline CDR1 and CDR2: SQVTM and ANQGSEA. Turning to this clone: Its specificity is unknown.

This chain uses TRBV29-1 with TRBJ1-1; D gene unclear. This TCR came from a man in his thirties or forties in good health. The source material was naive CD4+ T cells sorted from blood. Subset denoted: CD45RA+ positively selected. CDR3 in DNA: TGCAGCGCCCCCAGCAGCACTGAAGCTTTCTTT. Translated: CSAPSSTEAFF.